The rows below give T cell receptor beta chains drawn from one sample of a study of cytotoxic CD8 clonotypes in ibrutinib-treated CLL. Sequencing used immunoSEQ multiplex PCR; TCRdb keeps in-frame clones, though not all of them. Among over 120,000 clones listed, 79% were seen once. Here the sequenced sample was PBMCs, taken after 12 months of ibrutinib treatment. All receptors come from a human donor with chronic lymphocytic leukemia. Each CDR3 is given with its conserved first and last residue. Each record gives: J gene, clone size, V gene, D gene, CDR3 DNA, CDR3 protein. The D gene is left open where the match is weak. Clone size is given for some rows only: seen once, a few or many times, or a class if the clone is expanded.

TRBJ2-5	NA	TRBV27	TRBD1	TGTGCCAGCAGTCCCGCGACTCAGGGGGCTCTAGAGACCCAGTACTTC	CASSPATQGALETQYF
TRBJ2-7	NA	TRBV11-1	TRBD1	TGTGCCAGCAGAACCGGGACAGGGGGTTCCTACGAGCAGTACTTC	CASRTGTGGSYEQYF
TRBJ1-5	NA	TRBV12-5	TRBD1	TGTGCTAGTGGTTTGGCCTTGGGACAGGGGGCCCATCAGCCCCAGCATTTT	CASGLALGQGAHQPQHF
TRBJ2-5	NA	TRBV5-1	TRBD1	TGCGCCAGCAGCTCAGACAGGGGGGCCCCCCAAGAGACCCAGTACTTC	CASSSDRGAPQETQYF
TRBJ2-7	NA	TRBV10-3	NA	TGTGCCATCAGTGAGGCTATTTCCTACGAGCAGTACTTC	CAISEAISYEQYF
TRBJ2-1	NA	TRBV11-3	TRBD2	TGTGCCAGCAGCTCCCGGGGAGGTTGGGGGGGAAGCTCCTACAATGAGCAGTTCTTC	CASSSRGGWGGSSYNEQFF
TRBJ2-1	NA	TRBV4-3	TRBD2	TGCGCCAGCAGCCCGCAGACGGGACTAGCGGGAAGCAATGAGCAGTTCTTC	CASSPQTGLAGSNEQFF
TRBJ2-3	NA	TRBV15	TRBD2	TGTGCCACCAGCAGAGGGTCGACTAGCGGTAGCACAGATACGCAGTATTTT	CATSRGSTSGSTDTQYF
TRBJ2-7	NA	TRBV19	NA	TGTGCCAGCCGCAAGGTGGGGGACTACGAGCAGTACTTC	CASRKVGDYEQYF
TRBJ1-3	few	TRBV12-5	NA	TGTGCTAGTGGGCCCTCGTCTGGAAACACCATATATTTT	CASGPSSGNTIYF
TRBJ2-3	NA	TRBV7-6	TRBD2	TGTGCCAGCAGATCACATAGCGGGTACATCACAGATACGCAGTATTTT	CASRSHSGYITDTQYF
TRBJ2-2	NA	TRBV6-1	NA	TGTGCCAGCAGTGAAGCTTACGGGGAGCTGTTTTTT	CASSEAYGELFF
TRBJ2-7	NA	TRBV9	TRBD2	TGTGCCAGCAGCGTAGCGCCTAGCGGGACCACGAACGAGCAGTACTTC	CASSVAPSGTTNEQYF
TRBJ1-4	NA	TRBV28	NA	TGTGCCAGCAGTTTATTGGGGGCGCGAGAAAAACTGTTTTTT	CASSLLGAREKLFF
TRBJ2-7	NA	TRBV11-3	NA	TGTGCCAGCAGCCCAACCTCCGGCCCCTCCGATAAGCAGTACTTC	CASSPTSGPSDKQYF
TRBJ2-7	few	TRBV27	NA	TGTGCCAGCAGTTTAAAGTGGTTGCGCTCTGAGCAGTACTTC	CASSLKWLRSEQYF
TRBJ2-6	NA	TRBV7-2	NA	TGTGCCAGCAGCTTAGCGCGGGGTAAGGGGGCCAACGTCCTGACTTTC	CASSLARGKGANVLTF
TRBJ2-1	once	TRBV6-6	TRBD2	TGTGCCAGCAGTTACTCGGTAGCGGGGTACAATGAGCAGTTCTTC	CASSYSVAGYNEQFF
TRBJ1-2	few	TRBV30	TRBD1	TGTGCCTGGAGTGTACTAGGACAGGGGTACTATGGCTACACCTTC	CAWSVLGQGYYGYTF
TRBJ2-7	NA	TRBV4-2	NA	TGTGCCAGCAGCCAAGATTCGATAACGACCTACGAGCAGTACTTC	CASSQDSITTYEQYF
TRBJ1-1	NA	TRBV18	NA	TGTGCCAGCTCACCAGCCGGCGAGGCTGAAGCTTTCTTT	CASSPAGEAEAFF
TRBJ1-5	NA	TRBV19	NA	TGTGCCAGTAGTATTTCGTTTGGCGGCAATCAGCCCCAGCATTTT	CASSISFGGNQPQHF
TRBJ2-5	once	TRBV5-1	NA	TGCGCCAGCAGCTTGCATAGCCCACTCCAAGAGACCCAGTACTTC	CASSLHSPLQETQYF
TRBJ2-7	NA	TRBV25-1	NA	TGTGCCAGCAGTGAACCGGGGACGAAATCCTACGAGCAGTACTTC	CASSEPGTKSYEQYF